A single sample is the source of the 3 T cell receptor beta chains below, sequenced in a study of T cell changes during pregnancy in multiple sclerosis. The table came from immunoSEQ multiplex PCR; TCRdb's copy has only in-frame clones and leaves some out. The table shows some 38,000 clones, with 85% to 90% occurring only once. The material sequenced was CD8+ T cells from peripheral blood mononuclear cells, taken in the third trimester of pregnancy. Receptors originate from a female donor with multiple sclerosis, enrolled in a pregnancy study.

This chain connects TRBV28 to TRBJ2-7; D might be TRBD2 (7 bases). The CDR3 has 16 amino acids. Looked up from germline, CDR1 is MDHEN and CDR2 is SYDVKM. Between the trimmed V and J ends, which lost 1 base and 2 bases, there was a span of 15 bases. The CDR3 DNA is TGTGCCAGCAGTTTATATAGGGGGGGTACAACCTACGAGCAGTACTTC. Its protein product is CASSLYRGGTTYEQYF.

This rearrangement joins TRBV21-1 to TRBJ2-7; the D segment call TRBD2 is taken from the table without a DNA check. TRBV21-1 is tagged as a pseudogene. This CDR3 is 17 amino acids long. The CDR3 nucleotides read TGTGCCAGCACTACTCTCGGACTAGCGGGGGACTCCTACGAGCAGTACTTC. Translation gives CASTTLGLAGDSYEQYF.

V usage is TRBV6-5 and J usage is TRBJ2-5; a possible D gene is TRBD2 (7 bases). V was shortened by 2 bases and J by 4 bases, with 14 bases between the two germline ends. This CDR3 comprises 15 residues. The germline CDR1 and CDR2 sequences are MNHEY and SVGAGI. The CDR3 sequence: CASSYGRGHGETQYF. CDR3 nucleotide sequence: TGTGCCAGCAGTTACGGGAGGGGACATGGAGAGACCCAGTACTTC.